This TCR beta chain was recovered during a study of CD8 T cells in ankylosing spondylitis. Overall study results and limits: Eight or nine highly homologous variants formed a TCR beta motif that appeared characteristic of ankylosing spondylitis blood. Some motif variants had been reported before (in reactive arthritis synovial fluid and blood). The authors reported significant enrichment of disease-linked clones in matched ankylosing spondylitis synovial fluid.

With molecular barcodes, quantitative 5'-RACE was used to make the TCR beta libraries. TCRdb recomputed calls from the 5' RACE reads with MiXCR, one row per CDR3 protein. The sample yields about 220,000 distinct CDR3 sequences, roughly 6.6% seen once. At least ten counts were recorded for this clonotype. Its antigen is unknown. The V end lost 6 bases, the J end lost 2 bases, and 17 bases lay between the germline ends. Germline CDR1 SQVTM, CDR2 ANQGSEA. The CDR3 is 14 amino acids. This clonotype originated in a male donor with ankylosing spondylitis. Material: blood, either unsorted or a sorted T cell fraction (not recorded which). The rearrangement uses TRBV29-1 and TRBJ2-7; D is uncertain. CDR3 in DNA: TGCAGCGTCAGGACCCTTTTAAAGCCCTACGAGCAGTACTTC. This encodes CSVRTLLKPYEQYF.